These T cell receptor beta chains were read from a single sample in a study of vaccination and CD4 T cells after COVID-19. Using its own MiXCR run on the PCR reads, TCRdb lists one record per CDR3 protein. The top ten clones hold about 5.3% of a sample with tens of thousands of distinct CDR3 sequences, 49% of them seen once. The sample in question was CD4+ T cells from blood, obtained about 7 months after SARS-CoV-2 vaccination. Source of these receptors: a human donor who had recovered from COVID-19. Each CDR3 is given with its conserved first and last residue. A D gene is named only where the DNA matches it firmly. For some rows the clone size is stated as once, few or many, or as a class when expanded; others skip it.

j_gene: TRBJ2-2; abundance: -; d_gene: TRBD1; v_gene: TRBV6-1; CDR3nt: TGTGCCAGTACCGTTGGGACAGGGGATCCCGGGGAGCTGTTTTTT; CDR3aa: CASTVGTGDPGELFF
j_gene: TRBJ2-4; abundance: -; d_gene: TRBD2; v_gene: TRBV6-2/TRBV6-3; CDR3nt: TGTGCCAGCAGTTACTCGGGGGGGTCGGTAGACATTCAGTACTTC; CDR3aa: CASSYSGGSVDIQYF
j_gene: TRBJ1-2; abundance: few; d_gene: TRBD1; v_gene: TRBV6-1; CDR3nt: TGTGCCAGCAGTGAACCAGGGGGTGGCTATGGCTACACCTTC; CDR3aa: CASSEPGGGYGYTF
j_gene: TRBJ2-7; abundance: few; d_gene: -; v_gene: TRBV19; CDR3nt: TGTGCCAGTAGTATAGCGGGACGGGTGTACGAGCAGTACTTC; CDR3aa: CASSIAGRVYEQYF
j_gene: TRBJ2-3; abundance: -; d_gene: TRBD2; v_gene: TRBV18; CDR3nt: TGTGCCAGCTCACTAGGACTAGCGGGATACTCAGATACGCAGTATTTT; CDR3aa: CASSLGLAGYSDTQYF
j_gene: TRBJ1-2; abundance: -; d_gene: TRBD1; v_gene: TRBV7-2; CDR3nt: TGTGCCAGCAGCTCCACCGGGACAGGGGTGTATGGCTACACCTTC; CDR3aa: CASSSTGTGVYGYTF
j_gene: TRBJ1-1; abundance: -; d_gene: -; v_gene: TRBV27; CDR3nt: TGTGCCAGCAGTTCCCTCCCCGGAGTAGGATCTTTGAACACTGAAGCTTTCTTT; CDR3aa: CASSSLPGVGSLNTEAFF
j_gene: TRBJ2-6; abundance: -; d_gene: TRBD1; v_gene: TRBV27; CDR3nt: TGTGCCAGCAGTTTAATCCAGGGGGCCAGAGGGGCCAACGTCCTGACTTTC; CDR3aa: CASSLIQGARGANVLTF
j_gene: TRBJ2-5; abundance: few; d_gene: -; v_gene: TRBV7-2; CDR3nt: TGTGCCAGCAGCTTAGCTAGGACCCAAGAGACCCAGTACTTC; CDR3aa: CASSLARTQETQYF
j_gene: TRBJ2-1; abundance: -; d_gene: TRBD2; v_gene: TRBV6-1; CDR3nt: TGTGCCACCCGACTAGCAGGCAATGAGCAGTTCTTC; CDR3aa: CATRLAGNEQFF
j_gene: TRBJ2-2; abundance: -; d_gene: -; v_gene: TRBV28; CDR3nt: TGTGCCAGCCGGTCGGCGCTGGACACCGGGGAGCTGTTTTTT; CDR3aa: CASRSALDTGELFF
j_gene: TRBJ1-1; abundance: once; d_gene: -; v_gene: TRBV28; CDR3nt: TGTGCCAGCAGTTTATCACAGGGAAGAGGGAAAGCTTTCTTT; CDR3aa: CASSLSQGRGKAFF
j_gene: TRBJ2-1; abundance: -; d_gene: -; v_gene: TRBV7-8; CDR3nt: TGTGCCAGCAGCACTACTACGAGCTCCTACAATGAGCAGTTCTTC; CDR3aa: CASSTTTSSYNEQFF
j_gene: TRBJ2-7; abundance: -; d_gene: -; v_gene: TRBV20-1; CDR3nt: TGCAGTGCTCCCGTTGTGCCAGGGAGGTACGAGCAGTACTTC; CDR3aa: CSAPVVPGRYEQYF
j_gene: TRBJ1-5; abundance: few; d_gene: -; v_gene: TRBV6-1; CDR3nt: TGTGCCAGCAGCCTGGGGCAGGGGACGGTTCAGCCCCAGCATTTT; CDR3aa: CASSLGQGTVQPQHF
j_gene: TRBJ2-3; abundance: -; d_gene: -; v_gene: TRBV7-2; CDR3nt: TGTGCCAGCAGCTCGTCGAGGGGGGTTAGCACAGATACGCAGTATTTT; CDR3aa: CASSSSRGVSTDTQYF
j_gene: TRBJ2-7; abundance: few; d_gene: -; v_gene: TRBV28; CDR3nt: TGTGCCAGCAGTTATTTCAACTACGAGCAGTACTTC; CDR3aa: CASSYFNYEQYF
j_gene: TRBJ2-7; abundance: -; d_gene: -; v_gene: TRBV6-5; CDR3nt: TGTGCCAGCAGTTACTCGAACAGTTTCTACGAGCAGTACTTC; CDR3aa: CASSYSNSFYEQYF
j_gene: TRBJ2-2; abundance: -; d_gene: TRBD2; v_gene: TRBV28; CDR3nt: TGTGCCAGCAGTTTAAGGGCTAGCGGCACCGGGGAGCTGTTTTTT; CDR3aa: CASSLRASGTGELFF
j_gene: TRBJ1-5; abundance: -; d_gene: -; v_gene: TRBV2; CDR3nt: TGTGCCAGCAGTGAGGGGAGGGGAAATCAGCCCCAGCATTTT; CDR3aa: CASSEGRGNQPQHF
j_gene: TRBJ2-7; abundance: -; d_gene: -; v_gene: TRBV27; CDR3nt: TGTGCCAGCAGTTCAGGACAGCCGGGGAGCAGCGAGCAGTACTTC; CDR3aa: CASSSGQPGSSEQYF
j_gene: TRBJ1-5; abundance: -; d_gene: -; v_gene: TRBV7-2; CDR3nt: TGTGCCAGCAGCATTACAGGGAACAATCAGCCCCAGCATTTT; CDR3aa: CASSITGNNQPQHF
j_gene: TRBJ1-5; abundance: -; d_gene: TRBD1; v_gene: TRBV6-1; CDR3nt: TGTGCCAGCAGGGGGGGACAGGTTAATCAGCCCCAGCATTTT; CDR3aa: CASRGGQVNQPQHF
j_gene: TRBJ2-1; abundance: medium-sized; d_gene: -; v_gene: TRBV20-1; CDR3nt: TGCAGTGCTAGAGCGGGAGTGATTGAGGAGCAGTTCTTC; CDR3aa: CSARAGVIEEQFF
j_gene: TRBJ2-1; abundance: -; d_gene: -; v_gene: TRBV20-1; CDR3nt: TGCAGTGCAGGGCGGGATGGGTACAATGAGCAGTTCTTC; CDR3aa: CSAGRDGYNEQFF
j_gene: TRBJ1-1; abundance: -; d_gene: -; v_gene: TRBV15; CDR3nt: TGTGCCACCAGCAGGAGGGAGGGCACTGAAGCTTTCTTT; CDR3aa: CATSRREGTEAFF
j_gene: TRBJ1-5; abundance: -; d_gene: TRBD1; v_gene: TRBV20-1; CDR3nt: TGCAGTGCCCCCGACAGGGACACTCAGCCCCAGCATTTT; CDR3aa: CSAPDRDTQPQHF
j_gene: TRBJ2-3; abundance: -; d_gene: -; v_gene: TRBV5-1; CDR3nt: TGCGCCAGCAGCCTGGATGCAGGTACGCAGTATTTT; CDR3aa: CASSLDAGTQYF
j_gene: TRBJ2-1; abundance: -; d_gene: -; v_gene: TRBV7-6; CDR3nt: TGTGCCAGCAGCGGATGGCACGGGATCAATGAGCAGTTCTTC; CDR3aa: CASSGWHGINEQFF
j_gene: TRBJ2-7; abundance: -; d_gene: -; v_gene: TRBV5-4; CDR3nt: TGTGCCAGCAGCTATGGTATCTCCTACGAGCAGTACTTC; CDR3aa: CASSYGISYEQYF
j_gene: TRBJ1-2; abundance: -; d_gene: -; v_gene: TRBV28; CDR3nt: TGTGCCAGCAGTTTCCCTTGGGGCTATGGCTACACCTTC; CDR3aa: CASSFPWGYGYTF
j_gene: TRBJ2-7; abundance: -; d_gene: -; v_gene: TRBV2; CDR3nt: TGTGCCAGCAGTCAGGGGCCGACTCCAACCTACGAGCAGTACTTC; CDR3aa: CASSQGPTPTYEQYF
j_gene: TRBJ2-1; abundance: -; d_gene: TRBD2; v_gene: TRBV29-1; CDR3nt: TGCAGCGTTGTACCCGGGACTAGTATTTGGGATGAGCAGTTCTTC; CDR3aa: CSVVPGTSIWDEQFF
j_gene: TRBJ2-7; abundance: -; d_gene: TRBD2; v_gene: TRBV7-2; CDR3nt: TGTGCCAGCAGCTTAGCTACCCTAGCGGGGTCCTACGAGCAGTACTTC; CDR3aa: CASSLATLAGSYEQYF
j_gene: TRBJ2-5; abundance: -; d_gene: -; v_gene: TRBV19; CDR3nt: TGTGCCAGTAGTATAGGGGGGTCAGGGGGGCAAGAGACCCAGTACTTC; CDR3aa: CASSIGGSGGQETQYF
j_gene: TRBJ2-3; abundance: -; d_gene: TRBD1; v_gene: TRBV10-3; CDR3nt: TGTGCCATCAGTGAGTCGAAAGGACAGGGAAATCCAGATACGCAGTATTTT; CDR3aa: CAISESKGQGNPDTQYF
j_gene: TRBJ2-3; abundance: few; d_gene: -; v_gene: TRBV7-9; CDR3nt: TGTGCCAGCAGCTTGGTTAGAACAGATACGCAGTATTTT; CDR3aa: CASSLVRTDTQYF
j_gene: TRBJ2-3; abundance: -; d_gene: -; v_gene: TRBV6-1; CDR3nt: TGTGCCAGCCGTCGTTCGGATACGCAGTATTTT; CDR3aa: CASRRSDTQYF
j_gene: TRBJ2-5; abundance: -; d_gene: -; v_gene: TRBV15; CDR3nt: TGTGCCACCAGCAGGATGAGAGAGACCCAGTACTTC; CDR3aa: CATSRMRETQYF